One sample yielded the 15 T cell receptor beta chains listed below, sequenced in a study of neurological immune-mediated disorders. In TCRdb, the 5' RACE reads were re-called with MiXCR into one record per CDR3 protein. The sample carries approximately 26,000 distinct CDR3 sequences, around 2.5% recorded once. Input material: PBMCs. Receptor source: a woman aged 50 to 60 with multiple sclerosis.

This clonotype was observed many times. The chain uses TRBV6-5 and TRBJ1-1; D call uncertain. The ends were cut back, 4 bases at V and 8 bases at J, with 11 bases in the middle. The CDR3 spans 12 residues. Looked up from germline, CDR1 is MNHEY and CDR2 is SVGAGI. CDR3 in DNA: TGTGCCAGCAGTTTCCCGGGAAAAGAAGCTTTCTTT. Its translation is CASSFPGKEAFF.

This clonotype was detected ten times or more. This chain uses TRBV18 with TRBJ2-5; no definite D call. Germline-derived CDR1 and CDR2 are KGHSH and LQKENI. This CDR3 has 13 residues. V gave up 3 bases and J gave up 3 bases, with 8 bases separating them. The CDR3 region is CASSPRLEETQYF. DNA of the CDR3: TGTGCCAGCTCACCGAGGTTGGAAGAGACCCAGTACTTC.

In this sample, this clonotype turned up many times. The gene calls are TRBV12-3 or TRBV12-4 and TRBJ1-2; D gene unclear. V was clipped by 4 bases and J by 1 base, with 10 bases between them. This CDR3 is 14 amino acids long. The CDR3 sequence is CASSSAGDNYGYTF. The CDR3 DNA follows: TGTGCCAGCAGTTCAGCAGGAGATAACTATGGCTACACCTTC.

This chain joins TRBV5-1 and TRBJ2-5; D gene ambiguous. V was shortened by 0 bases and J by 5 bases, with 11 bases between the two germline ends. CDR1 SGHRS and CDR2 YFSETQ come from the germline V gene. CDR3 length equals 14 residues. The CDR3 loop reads CASSLEGDGETQYF. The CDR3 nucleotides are TGCGCCAGCAGCTTGGAAGGCGATGGGGAGACCCAGTACTTC.

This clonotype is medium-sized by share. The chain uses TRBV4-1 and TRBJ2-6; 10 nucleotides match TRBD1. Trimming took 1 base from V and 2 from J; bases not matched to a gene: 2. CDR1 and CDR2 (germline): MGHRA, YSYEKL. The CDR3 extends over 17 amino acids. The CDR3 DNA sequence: TGCGCCAGCAGCCAAGTTGGACAGGGGGCTGGGGCCAACGTCCTGACTTTC. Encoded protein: CASSQVGQGAGANVLTF.

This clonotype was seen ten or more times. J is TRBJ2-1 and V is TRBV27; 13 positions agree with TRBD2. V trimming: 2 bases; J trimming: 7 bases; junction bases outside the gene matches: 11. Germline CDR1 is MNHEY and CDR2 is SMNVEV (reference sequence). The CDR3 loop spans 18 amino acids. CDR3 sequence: CASSLRITLAGGLNEQFF. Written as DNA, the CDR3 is TGTGCCAGCAGTTTAAGGATTACACTAGCGGGGGGGCTAAATGAGCAGTTCTTC.

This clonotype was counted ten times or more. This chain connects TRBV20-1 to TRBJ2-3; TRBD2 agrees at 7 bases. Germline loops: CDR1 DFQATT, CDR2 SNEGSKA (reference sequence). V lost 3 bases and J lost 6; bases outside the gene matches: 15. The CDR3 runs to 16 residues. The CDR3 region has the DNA TGCAGTGCTAGCACCCAGCGGGGTATCCTTCGGGATACGCAGTATTTT. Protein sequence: CSASTQRGILRDTQYF.

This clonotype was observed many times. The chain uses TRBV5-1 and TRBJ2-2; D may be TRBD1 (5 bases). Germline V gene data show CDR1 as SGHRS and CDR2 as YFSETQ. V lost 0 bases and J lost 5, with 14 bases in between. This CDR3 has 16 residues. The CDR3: CASSLVGRVRTGELFF. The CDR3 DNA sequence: TGCGCCAGCAGCTTGGTAGGCAGGGTCAGGACCGGGGAGCTGTTTTTT. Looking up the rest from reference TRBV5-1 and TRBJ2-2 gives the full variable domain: KAGVTQTPRYLIKTRGQQVTLSCSPISGHRSVSWYQQTPGQGLQFLFEYFSETQRNKGNFPGRFSGRQFSNSRSEMNVSTLELGDSALYLCASSLVGRVRTGELFFGEGSRLTVL.

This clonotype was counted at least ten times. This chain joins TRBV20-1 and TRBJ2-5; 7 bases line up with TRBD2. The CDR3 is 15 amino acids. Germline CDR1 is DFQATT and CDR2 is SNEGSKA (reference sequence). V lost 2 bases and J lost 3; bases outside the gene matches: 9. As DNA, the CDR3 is TGCAGTGCTAGAAATCGCGGACTAGGGGAAGAGACCCAGTACTTC. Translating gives CSARNRGLGEETQYF.

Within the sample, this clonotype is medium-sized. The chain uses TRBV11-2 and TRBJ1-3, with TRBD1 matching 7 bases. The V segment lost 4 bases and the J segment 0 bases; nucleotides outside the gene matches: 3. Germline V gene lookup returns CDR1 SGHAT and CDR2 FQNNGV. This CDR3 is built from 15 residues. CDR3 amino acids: CASSSWDSSGNTIYF. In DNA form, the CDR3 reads TGTGCCAGCAGCTCCTGGGACAGCTCTGGAAACACCATATATTTT.

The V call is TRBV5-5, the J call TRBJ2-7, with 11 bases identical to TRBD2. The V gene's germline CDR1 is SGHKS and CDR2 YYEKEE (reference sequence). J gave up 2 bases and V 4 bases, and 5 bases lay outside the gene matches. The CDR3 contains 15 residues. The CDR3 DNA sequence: TGTGCCAGCAGCCCGCTAGCGGGGGGACCCTACGAGCAGTACTTC. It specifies CASSPLAGGPYEQYF.

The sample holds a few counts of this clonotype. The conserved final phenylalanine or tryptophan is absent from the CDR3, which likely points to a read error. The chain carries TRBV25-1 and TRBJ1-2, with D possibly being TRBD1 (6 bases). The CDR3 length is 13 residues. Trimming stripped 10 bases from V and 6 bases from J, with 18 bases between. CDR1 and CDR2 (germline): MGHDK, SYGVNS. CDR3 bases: TGTGCCACCAGACAGGAAGCTGGGGATGGCTACACCAAC. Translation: CATRQEAGDGYTN.

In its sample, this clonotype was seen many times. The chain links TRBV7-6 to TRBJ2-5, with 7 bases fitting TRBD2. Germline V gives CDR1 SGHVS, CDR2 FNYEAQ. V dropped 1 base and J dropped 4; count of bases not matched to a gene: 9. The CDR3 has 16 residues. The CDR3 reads CASSLGSGAPGETQYF. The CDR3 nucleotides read TGTGCCAGCAGCTTAGGGAGCGGGGCCCCCGGAGAGACCCAGTACTTC.

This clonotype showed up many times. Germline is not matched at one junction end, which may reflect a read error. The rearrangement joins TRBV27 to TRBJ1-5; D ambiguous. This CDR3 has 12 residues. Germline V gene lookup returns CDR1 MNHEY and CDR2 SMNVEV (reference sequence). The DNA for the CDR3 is TGTGCCAGCGGGCCCTCCGGTCAGCCCCAGAATTTT. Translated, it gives CASGPSGQPQNF.

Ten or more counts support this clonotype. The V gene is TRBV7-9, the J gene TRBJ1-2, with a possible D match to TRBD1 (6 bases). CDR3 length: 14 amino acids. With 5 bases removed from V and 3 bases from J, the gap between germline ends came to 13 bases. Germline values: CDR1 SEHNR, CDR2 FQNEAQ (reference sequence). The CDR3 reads CASSTRDMYYGYTF. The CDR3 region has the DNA TGTGCCAGCAGCACCCGGGACATGTACTATGGCTACACCTTC. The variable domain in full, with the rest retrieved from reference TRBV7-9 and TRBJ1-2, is DTGVSQNPRHKITKRGQNVTFRCDPISEHNRLYWYRQTLGQGPEFLTYFQNEAQLEKSRLLSDRFSAERPKGSFSTLEIQRTEQGDSAMYLCASSTRDMYYGYTFGSGTRLTVV.